In its sample, the clone carrying this TCR beta chain was seen many times. Its antigen remains unknown. Patients counted as stable if ophthalmopathy did not develop within 18 months. PBMCs were collected from a roughly 10 ml volume of fresh peripheral blood. These data are taken from a study of T cells in Graves' hyperthyroidism and ophthalmopathy. What was amplified from RNA transcripts were TCR beta CDR3 regions. Carried out on the TCR CDR3, a first-round RT-PCR used the HTBI primer set. Via MiXCR, TCRdb re-called the multiplex PCR reads, giving one row per CDR3 protein. The sample consists of approximately 870,000 distinct CDR3 sequences, 38% of them appearing once. Findings and caveats of the study: The blood repertoire included most of the expanded thyroid clonotypes above 0.001.

With V trimmed by 4 bases and J by 1 base, 0 bases remained unmatched. Germline loops: CDR1 SQVTM, CDR2 ANQGSEA. CDR3 length: 13 residues. This chain joins TRBV29-1 and TRBJ1-1, with 10 bases aligning to TRBD1. Sequenced input: blood. The clonotype was recovered from a man younger than 35 with Graves' hyperthyroidism. The CDR3 loop reads CSVGQGANTEAFF. The CDR3 region has the DNA TGCAGCGTTGGACAGGGGGCGAACACTGAAGCTTTCTTT. Full variable domain (remainder filled in from reference TRBV29-1 and TRBJ1-1): SAVISQKPSRDICQRGTSLTIQCQVDSQVTMMFWYRQQPGQSLTLIATANQGSEATYESGFVIDKFPISRPNLTFSTLTVSNMSPEDSSIYLCSVGQGANTEAFFGQGTRLTVV.